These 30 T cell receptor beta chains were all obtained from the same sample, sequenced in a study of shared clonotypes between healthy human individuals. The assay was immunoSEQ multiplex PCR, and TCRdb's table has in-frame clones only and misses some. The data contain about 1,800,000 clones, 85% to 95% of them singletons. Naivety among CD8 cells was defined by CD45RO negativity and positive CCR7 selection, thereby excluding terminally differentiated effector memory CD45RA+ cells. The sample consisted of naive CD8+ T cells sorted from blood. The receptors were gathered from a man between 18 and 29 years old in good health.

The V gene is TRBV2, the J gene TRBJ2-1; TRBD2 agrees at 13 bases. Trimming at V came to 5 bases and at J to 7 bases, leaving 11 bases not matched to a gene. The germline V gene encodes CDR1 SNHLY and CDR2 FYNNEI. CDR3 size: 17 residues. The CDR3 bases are TGTGCCAGCAGTTGGACTAGCGGGGGAGCCGGTGGTAATGAGCAGTTCTTC. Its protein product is CASSWTSGGAGGNEQFF. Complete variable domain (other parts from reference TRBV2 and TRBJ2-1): EPEVTQTPSHQVTQMGQEVILRCVPISNHLYFYWYRQILGQKVEFLVSFYNNEISEKSEIFDDQFSVERPDGSNFTLKIRSTKLEDSAMYFCASSWTSGGAGGNEQFFGPGTRLTVL.

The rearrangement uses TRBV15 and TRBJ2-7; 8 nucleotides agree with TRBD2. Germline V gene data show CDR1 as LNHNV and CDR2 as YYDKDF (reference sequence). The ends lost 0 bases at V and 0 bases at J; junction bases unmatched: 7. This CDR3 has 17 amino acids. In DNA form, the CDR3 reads TGTGCCACCAGCAGAGAAAGTTTAGCGGGGTTCTCCTACGAGCAGTACTTC. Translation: CATSRESLAGFSYEQYF.

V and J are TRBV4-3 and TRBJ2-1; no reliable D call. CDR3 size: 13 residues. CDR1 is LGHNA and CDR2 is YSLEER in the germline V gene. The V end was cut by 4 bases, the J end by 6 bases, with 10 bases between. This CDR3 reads CASSLDTGNEQFF. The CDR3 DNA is TGCGCCAGCAGCCTAGATACCGGCAATGAGCAGTTCTTC.

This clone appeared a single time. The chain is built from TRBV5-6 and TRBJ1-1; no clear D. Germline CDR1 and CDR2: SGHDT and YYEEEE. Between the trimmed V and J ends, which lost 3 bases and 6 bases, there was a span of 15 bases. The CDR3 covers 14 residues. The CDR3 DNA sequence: TGTGCCAGCAGCTCCCAAGGAAGAATGGCTGAAGCTTTCTTT. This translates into CASSSQGRMAEAFF.

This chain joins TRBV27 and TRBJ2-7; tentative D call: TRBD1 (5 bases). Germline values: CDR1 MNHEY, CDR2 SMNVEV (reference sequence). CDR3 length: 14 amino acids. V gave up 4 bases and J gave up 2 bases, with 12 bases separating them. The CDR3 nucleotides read TGTGCCAGCAGTTGGGGCACCCGAGCCTACGAGCAGTACTTC. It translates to CASSWGTRAYEQYF.

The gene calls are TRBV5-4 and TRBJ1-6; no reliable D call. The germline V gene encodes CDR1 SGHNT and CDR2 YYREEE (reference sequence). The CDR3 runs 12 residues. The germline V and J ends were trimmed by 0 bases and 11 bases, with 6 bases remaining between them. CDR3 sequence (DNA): TGTGCCAGCAGCTTGGGGGTTCCACCCCTCCACTTT. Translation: CASSLGVPPLHF.

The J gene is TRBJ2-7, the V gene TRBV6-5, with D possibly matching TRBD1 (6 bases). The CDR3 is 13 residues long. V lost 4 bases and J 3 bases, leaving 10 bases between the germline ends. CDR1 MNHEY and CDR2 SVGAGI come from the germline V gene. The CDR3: CASSFTGFYEQYF. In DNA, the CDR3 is TGTGCCAGCAGTTTTACAGGGTTCTACGAGCAGTACTTC.

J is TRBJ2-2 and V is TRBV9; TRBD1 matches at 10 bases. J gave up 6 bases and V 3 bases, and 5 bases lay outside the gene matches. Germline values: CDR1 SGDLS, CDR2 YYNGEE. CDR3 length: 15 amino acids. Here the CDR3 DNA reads TGTGCCAGCAGCGCCGGGACAGGGGCCCCCGGGGAGCTGTTTTTT. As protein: CASSAGTGAPGELFF.

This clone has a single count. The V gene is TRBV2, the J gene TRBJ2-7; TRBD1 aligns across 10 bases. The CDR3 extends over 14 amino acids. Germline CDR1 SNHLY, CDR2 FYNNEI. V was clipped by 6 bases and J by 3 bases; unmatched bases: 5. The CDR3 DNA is TGTGCCAGCAGCAGACAGGGGGCAGGCTACGAGCAGTACTTC. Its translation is CASSRQGAGYEQYF.

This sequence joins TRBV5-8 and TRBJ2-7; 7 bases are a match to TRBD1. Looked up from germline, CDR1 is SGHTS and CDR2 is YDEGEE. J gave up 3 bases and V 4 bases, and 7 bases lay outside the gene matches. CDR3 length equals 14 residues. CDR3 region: CASSPKGADYEQYF. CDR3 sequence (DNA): TGTGCCAGCAGCCCGAAGGGGGCGGACTACGAGCAGTACTTC.

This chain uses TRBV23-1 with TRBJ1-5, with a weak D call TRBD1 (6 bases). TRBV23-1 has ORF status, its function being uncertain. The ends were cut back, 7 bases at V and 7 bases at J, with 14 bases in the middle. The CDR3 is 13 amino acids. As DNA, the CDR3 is TGCGCCAGCACCCCCAGGGGTCGACAGCCCCAGCATTTT. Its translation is CASTPRGRQPQHF.

The CDR3 nucleotides are TGTGCCAGCAGTGAAGTTAGGGTACTTAACTATGGCTACACCTTC. Translated: CASSEVRVLNYGYTF. This chain joins TRBV6-1 and TRBJ1-2; D not resolved. Germline V gene data show CDR1 as MNHNS and CDR2 as SASEGT. V shed 1 base and J shed 1 base, with 10 bases lying between them. The CDR3 is 15 amino acids.

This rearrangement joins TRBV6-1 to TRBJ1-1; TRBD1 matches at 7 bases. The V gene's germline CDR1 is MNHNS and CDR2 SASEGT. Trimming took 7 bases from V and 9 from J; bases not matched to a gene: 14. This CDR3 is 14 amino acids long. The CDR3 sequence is CASTPGQVYVQAFF. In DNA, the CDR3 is TGTGCCAGCACCCCAGGACAGGTATACGTGCAAGCTTTCTTT.

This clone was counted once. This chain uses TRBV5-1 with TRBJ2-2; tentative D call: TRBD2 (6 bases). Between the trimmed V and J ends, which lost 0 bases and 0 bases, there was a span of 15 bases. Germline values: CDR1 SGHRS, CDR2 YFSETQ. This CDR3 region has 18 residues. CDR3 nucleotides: TGCGCCAGCAGCTTGGAATTCGTAGGGACTTCGAACACCGGGGAGCTGTTTTTT. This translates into CASSLEFVGTSNTGELFF.

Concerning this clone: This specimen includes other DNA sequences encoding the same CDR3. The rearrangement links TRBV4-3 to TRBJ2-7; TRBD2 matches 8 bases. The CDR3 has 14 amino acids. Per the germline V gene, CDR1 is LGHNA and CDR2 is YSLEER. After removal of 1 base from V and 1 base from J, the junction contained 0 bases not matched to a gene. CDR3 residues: CASSQASGSYEQYF. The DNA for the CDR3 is TGCGCCAGCAGCCAAGCTAGCGGGTCCTACGAGCAGTACTTC.

The CDR3 DNA sequence: TGCGCCAGCAGTGGGGCAGGGCCGGGGGAGACCCAGTACTTC. This sequence encodes CASSGAGPGETQYF. This chain joins TRBV10-2 and TRBJ2-5; perhaps D is TRBD1 or TRBD2 (5 bases each). The germline V gene has CDR1 WSHSY and CDR2 SAAADI. The length of the CDR3 is 14 residues. Trimming pared 4 bases from V and 5 bases from J, leaving 14 bases between.

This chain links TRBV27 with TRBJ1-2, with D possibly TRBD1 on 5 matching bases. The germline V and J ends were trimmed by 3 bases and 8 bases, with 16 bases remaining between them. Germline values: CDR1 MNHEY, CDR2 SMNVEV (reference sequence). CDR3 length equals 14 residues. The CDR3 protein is CASSFQGPGPGYTF. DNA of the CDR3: TGTGCCAGCAGTTTCCAGGGCCCCGGACCCGGCTACACCTTC.

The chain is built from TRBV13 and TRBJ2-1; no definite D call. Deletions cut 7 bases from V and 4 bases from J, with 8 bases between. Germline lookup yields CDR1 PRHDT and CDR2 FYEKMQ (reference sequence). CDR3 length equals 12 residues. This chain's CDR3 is CASMSVYNEQFF. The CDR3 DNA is TGTGCCAGCATGAGCGTTTACAATGAGCAGTTCTTC. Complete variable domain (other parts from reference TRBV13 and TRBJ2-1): AAGVIQSPRHLIKEKRETATLKCYPIPRHDTVYWYQQGPGQDPQFLISFYEKMQSDKGSIPDRFSAQQFSDYHSELNMSSLELGDSALYFCASMSVYNEQFFGPGTRLTVL.

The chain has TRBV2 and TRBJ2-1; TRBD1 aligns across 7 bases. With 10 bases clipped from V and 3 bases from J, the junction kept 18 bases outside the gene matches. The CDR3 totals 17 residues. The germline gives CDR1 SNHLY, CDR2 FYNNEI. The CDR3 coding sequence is TGTGCCAACTCGGACCCTGAACAGGGGAGACTCTACAATGAGCAGTTCTTC. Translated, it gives CANSDPEQGRLYNEQFF. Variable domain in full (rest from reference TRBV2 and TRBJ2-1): EPEVTQTPSHQVTQMGQEVILRCVPISNHLYFYWYRQILGQKVEFLVSFYNNEISEKSEIFDDQFSVERPDGSNFTLKIRSTKLEDSAMYFCANSDPEQGRLYNEQFFGPGTRLTVL.

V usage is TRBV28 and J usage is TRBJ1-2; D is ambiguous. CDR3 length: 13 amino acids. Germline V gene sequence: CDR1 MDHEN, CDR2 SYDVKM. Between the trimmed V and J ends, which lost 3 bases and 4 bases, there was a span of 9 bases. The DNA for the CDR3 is TGTGCCAGCAGTTTTAACGCGGGCTATGGCTACACCTTC. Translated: CASSFNAGYGYTF.

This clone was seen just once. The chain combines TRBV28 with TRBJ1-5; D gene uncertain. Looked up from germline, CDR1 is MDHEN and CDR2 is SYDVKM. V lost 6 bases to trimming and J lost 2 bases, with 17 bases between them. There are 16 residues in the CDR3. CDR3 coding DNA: TGTGCCAGCAGCGACCCCGTGGCTATAGGCAATCAGCCCCAGCATTTT. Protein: CASSDPVAIGNQPQHF.

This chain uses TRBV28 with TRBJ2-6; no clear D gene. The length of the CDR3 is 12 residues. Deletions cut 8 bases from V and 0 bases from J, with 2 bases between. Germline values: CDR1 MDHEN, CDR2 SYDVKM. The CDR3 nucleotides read TGTGCCAGCCGCTCTGGGGCCAACGTCCTGACTTTC. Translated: CASRSGANVLTF.

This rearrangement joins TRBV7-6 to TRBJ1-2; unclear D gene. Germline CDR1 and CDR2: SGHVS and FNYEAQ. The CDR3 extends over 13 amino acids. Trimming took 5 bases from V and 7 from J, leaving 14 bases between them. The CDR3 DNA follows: TGTGCCAGCAGCCTCGTTGAGATCTTTGGCTACACCTTC. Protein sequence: CASSLVEIFGYTF.

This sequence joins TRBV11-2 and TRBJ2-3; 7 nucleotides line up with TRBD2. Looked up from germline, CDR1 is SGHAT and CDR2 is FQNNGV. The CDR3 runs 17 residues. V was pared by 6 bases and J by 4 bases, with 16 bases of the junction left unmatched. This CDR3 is CASSHHAGVGGPDTQYF. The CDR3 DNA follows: TGTGCCAGCAGTCACCACGCGGGAGTGGGCGGCCCAGATACGCAGTATTTT.

The CDR3 protein is CASSWGLAGGVDAQYF. The CDR3 DNA sequence: TGTGCCAGCAGTTGGGGACTAGCGGGGGGGGTTGATGCGCAGTATTTT. This chain connects TRBV27 to TRBJ2-3; the match to TRBD2 covers 16 bases. CDR1 is MNHEY, CDR2 SMNVEV, per germline (reference sequence). The CDR3 has 16 residues. V was clipped by 4 bases and J by 10 bases; unmatched bases: 8.

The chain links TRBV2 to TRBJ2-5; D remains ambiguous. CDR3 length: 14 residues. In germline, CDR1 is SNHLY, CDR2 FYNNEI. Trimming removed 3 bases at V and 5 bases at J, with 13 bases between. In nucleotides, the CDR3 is TGTGCCAGCAGTGACTGGGCCCCAAGGGAGACCCAGTACTTC. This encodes CASSDWAPRETQYF.

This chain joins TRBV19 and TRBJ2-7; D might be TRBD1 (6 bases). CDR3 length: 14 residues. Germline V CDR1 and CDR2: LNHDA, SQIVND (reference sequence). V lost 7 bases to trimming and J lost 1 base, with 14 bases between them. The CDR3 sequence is CASTEDRDSYEQYF. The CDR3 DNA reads TGTGCCAGTACCGAGGACAGAGATTCCTACGAGCAGTACTTC.

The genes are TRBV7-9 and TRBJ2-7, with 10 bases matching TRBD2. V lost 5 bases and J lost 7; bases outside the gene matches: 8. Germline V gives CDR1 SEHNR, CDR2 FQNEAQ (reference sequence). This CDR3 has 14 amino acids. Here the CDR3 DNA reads TGTGCCAGCAGCGACTCCGGGACTAGCGAAGAGCAGTACTTC. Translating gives CASSDSGTSEEQYF.

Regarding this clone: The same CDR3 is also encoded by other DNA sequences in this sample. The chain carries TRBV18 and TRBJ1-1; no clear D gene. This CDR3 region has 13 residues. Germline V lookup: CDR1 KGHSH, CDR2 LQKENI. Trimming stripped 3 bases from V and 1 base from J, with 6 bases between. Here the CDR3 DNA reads TGTGCCAGCTCACCCTCGGGGAACACTGAAGCTTTCTTT. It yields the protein CASSPSGNTEAFF.

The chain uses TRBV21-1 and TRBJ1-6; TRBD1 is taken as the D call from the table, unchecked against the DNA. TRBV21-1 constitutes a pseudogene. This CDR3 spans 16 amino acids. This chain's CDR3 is CASFAGVSSYNSPLHF. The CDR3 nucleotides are TGTGCCAGCTTTGCAGGGGTTAGCTCCTATAATTCACCCCTCCACTTT.